These 30 T cell receptor beta chains were sequenced from one sample in a study of blood T cell repertoires in COVID-19 (TCRdb year 2020). Receptor libraries were prepared by the immunoSEQ multiplex PCR assay. TCRdb mirrors the immuneACCESS table, restricted to in-frame sequences. Some clones are absent from its copies; in checked studies, under half trace to an unresolved V gene, and the reason for the others is unknown. This sample is represented by 50,000 to 85,000 clones; approximately 90% of them were singletons. The ten largest clones capture about 7.3% of the sample. The sample comprised peripheral blood. The source of these receptors is a human donor in a cohort sampled during active COVID-19.

This clone has just one count. V and J are TRBV6-2 or TRBV6-3 and TRBJ2-1; D is possibly TRBD2 (7 bases). Germline-derived CDR1 and CDR2 are MNHEY and SVGEGT. CDR3 length: 15 residues. V dropped 4 bases and J dropped 5 bases, with 15 bases sitting between them. For the CDR3, the DNA is TGTGCCAGCAGTTCGGCGGGGGCGGGTCACAATGAGCAGTTCTTC. It specifies CASSSAGAGHNEQFF.

The gene calls are TRBV7-2 and TRBJ2-5; 12 nucleotides align to TRBD2. The ends lost 5 bases at V and 5 bases at J; junction bases unmatched: 6. The CDR3 extends over 15 amino acids. Germline CDR1 is SGHTA and CDR2 is FQGNSA. The DNA of the CDR3 is TGTGCCAGCAGCGTCTCTAGCGGGGGGGCGGAGACCCAGTACTTC. Amino acids: CASSVSSGGAETQYF.

This chain joins TRBV5-4 and TRBJ2-5; 10 nucleotides match TRBD2. Germline CDR1 reads SGHNT; CDR2 reads YYREEE (reference sequence). The J segment lost 5 bases and the V segment lost 4 bases, leaving 8 bases of the junction unmatched. The CDR3 covers 15 residues. CDR3 sequence: CASSRTGTSEETQYF. The DNA of the CDR3 is TGTGCCAGCAGCCGTACAGGGACTAGCGAGGAGACCCAGTACTTC.

The count of this clone is one. The V gene is TRBV11-2, the J gene TRBJ2-1; maybe TRBD1 (5 bases). Germline CDR1 is SGHAT and CDR2 is FQNNGV. The length of the CDR3 is 13 residues. V was clipped by 5 bases and J by 7 bases, with 12 bases between them. The CDR3 DNA follows: TGTGCCAGCAGCCCAGGGCAGAATAATGAGCAGTTCTTC. As protein: CASSPGQNNEQFF.

This chain links TRBV5-1 with TRBJ1-4; D is undetermined. The CDR3 length is 15 residues. The germline gives CDR1 SGHRS, CDR2 YFSETQ. Deletions cut 0 bases from V and 1 base from J, with 7 bases between. The CDR3 DNA sequence: TGCGCCAGCAGCTTGGACGAGGGAACTAATGAAAAACTGTTTTTT. Its protein product is CASSLDEGTNEKLFF.

The V call is TRBV6-2 or TRBV6-3, the J call TRBJ2-7, with 8 bases lining up with TRBD2. The V gene end was trimmed by 3 bases and the J gene end by 2 bases; junction bases not matched to a gene: 6. The CDR3 is 15 amino acids. Germline lookup yields CDR1 MNHEY and CDR2 SVGEGT. The CDR3 loop is CASSYMAGGPYEQYF. The CDR3 bases are TGTGCCAGCAGTTATATGGCGGGGGGACCCTACGAGCAGTACTTC.

This chain links TRBV3-1 (or the pseudogene TRBV3-2) with TRBJ1-5; D ambiguous. In germline, CDR1 is LGHDT, CDR2 YNNKEL (reference sequence). V lost 0 bases to trimming and J lost 0 bases, with 3 bases between them. There are 14 residues in the CDR3. The CDR3 region is CASSQDYSNQPQHF. For the CDR3, the DNA is TGTGCCAGCAGCCAAGATTATAGCAATCAGCCCCAGCATTTT.

The rearrangement uses TRBV4-1 and TRBJ2-1, with 8 bases fitting TRBD2. Germline assignment: CDR1 MGHRA and CDR2 YSYEKL. The CDR3 is 17 residues long. V lost 4 bases to trimming and J lost 7 bases; unmatched junction nucleotides: 15. The CDR3 DNA is TGCGCCAGCAGCCGAGGTGATGGGTCAGCGGGGGCAAATGAGCAGTTCTTC. Its translation is CASSRGDGSAGANEQFF.

This chain joins TRBV5-1 and TRBJ2-1, with TRBD2 matching over 7 bases. V shed 0 bases and J 5 bases; nucleotides not matched to a gene: 5. CDR3 length equals 15 residues. The germline V gene encodes CDR1 SGHRS and CDR2 YFSETQ. Here the CDR3 DNA reads TGCGCCAGCAGCTTGGGGGGCGGGAGCGACAATGAGCAGTTCTTC. This codes for CASSLGGGSDNEQFF. Full variable domain (missing parts from reference TRBV5-1 and TRBJ2-1): KAGVTQTPRYLIKTRGQQVTLSCSPISGHRSVSWYQQTPGQGLQFLFEYFSETQRNKGNFPGRFSGRQFSNSRSEMNVSTLELGDSALYLCASSLGGGSDNEQFFGPGTRLTVL.

The V call is TRBV7-2, the J call TRBJ2-3; possible D gene TRBD2, 6 bases. This CDR3 comprises 14 residues. Germline CDR1 and CDR2: SGHTA and FQGNSA. The V end was cut by 0 bases, the J end by 11 bases, with 15 bases between. The CDR3 nucleotides are TGTGCCAGCAGCTTAGCGGGGGGTGCCAGAGTGCAGTATTTT. Translation: CASSLAGGARVQYF.

The chain carries TRBV7-3 and TRBJ2-5, with 10 bases fitting TRBD1. CDR1 and CDR2 from the germline V gene are SGHTA and FQGTGA. V dropped 3 bases and J dropped 5; count of bases not matched to a gene: 6. CDR3 length equals 15 residues. The CDR3 here is CASSLTGGLSETQYF. In nucleotides, the CDR3 is TGTGCCAGCAGCTTGACAGGGGGCCTTTCTGAGACCCAGTACTTC. The variable domain in full, with the rest retrieved from reference TRBV7-3 and TRBJ2-5, is GAGVSQTPSNKVTEKGKYVELRCDPISGHTALYWYRQSLGQGPEFLIYFQGTGAADDSGLPNDRFFAVRPEGSVSTLKIQRTERGDSAVYLCASSLTGGLSETQYFGPGTRLLVL.

The J gene is TRBJ2-1, the V gene TRBV5-1; D might be TRBD1 (5 bases). V lost 0 bases to trimming and J lost 7 bases, with 11 bases between them. This CDR3 region has 14 residues. From germline, CDR1 is SGHRS and CDR2 YFSETQ. CDR3 in amino acids: CASSLADSRNEQFF. Here the CDR3 DNA reads TGCGCCAGCAGCTTGGCCGACAGCCGGAATGAGCAGTTCTTC.

The rearrangement links TRBV6-1 to TRBJ2-3, with D possibly being TRBD2 (5 bases). The CDR3 runs to 16 residues. Trimming shortened V by 4 bases and J by 0 bases, and 14 bases separated the two germline ends. Germline V lookup: CDR1 MNHNS, CDR2 SASEGT. The CDR3 reads CASSGRLRTSTDTQYF. The CDR3 coding sequence is TGTGCCAGCAGTGGTCGACTACGTACTAGCACAGATACGCAGTATTTT.

This clone was seen only once. This chain links TRBV18 with TRBJ2-7; 11 bases agree with TRBD2. CDR1 and CDR2 from the germline V gene are KGHSH and LQKENI. The CDR3 runs 14 residues. V dropped 3 bases and J dropped 3; count of bases not matched to a gene: 1. The CDR3 loop reads CASSPGLADYEQYF. The CDR3 bases are TGTGCCAGCTCACCGGGACTAGCGGACTACGAGCAGTACTTC.

The CDR3 DNA reads as TGCGCCAGCAGTCCCGGGACAGGGCTAAATCAGCCCCAGCATTTT. Translation: CASSPGTGLNQPQHF. The J gene is TRBJ1-5, the V gene TRBV4-1; 9 bases line up with TRBD1. This CDR3 contains 15 residues. Unmatched junction bases numbered 7, after V lost 6 bases and J lost 4 bases. CDR1 and CDR2 (germline): MGHRA, YSYEKL.

The gene calls are TRBV7-9 and TRBJ2-5; TRBD2 aligns across 10 bases. This CDR3 region has 16 residues. V trimming: 5 bases; J trimming: 5 bases; junction bases outside the gene matches: 11. Per the germline V gene, CDR1 is SEHNR and CDR2 is FQNEAQ (reference sequence). The CDR3: CASSLSSGRQWETQYF. The CDR3 bases are TGTGCCAGCAGCCTCTCTAGCGGGAGACAGTGGGAGACCCAGTACTTC. Together with reference TRBV7-9 and TRBJ2-5, the CDR3 gives the full variable domain: DTGVSQNPRHKITKRGQNVTFRCDPISEHNRLYWYRQTLGQGPEFLTYFQNEAQLEKSRLLSDRFSAERPKGSFSTLEIQRTEQGDSAMYLCASSLSSGRQWETQYFGPGTRLLVL.

The chain carries TRBV7-2 and TRBJ2-3; TRBD1 aligns across 7 bases. Germline V gene sequence: CDR1 SGHTA, CDR2 FQGNSA. This CDR3 contains 13 residues. The V and J ends lost 4 bases and 4 bases, in that order; junction bases with no gene match: 2. This CDR3 is CASSSTGADTQYF. CDR3 coding DNA: TGTGCCAGCAGCTCAACAGGGGCAGATACGCAGTATTTT. Drawing the rest from reference TRBV7-2 and TRBJ2-3, the complete variable domain is GAGVSQSPSNKVTEKGKDVELRCDPISGHTALYWYRQSLGQGLEFLIYFQGNSAPDKSGLPSDRFSAERTGGSVSTLTIQRTQQEDSAVYLCASSSTGADTQYFGPGTRLTVL.

V is TRBV11-2 and J is TRBJ2-5; possible D gene TRBD2, 7 bases. V was clipped by 5 bases and J by 1 base, with 14 bases between them. The CDR3 is 15 residues long. Looked up from germline, CDR1 is SGHAT and CDR2 is FQNNGV. CDR3 amino acids: CASSQLGGLQETQYF. Here the CDR3 DNA reads TGTGCCAGCAGCCAACTCGGGGGGCTCCAAGAGACCCAGTACTTC.

This clone is categorized as medium-sized. The J gene is TRBJ2-1, the V gene TRBV6-2 or TRBV6-3, with D hard to call. Trimming shortened V by 0 bases and J by 0 bases, and 9 bases separated the two germline ends. The CDR3 length is 16 residues. Germline V gene data show CDR1 as MNHEY and CDR2 as SVGEGT. In DNA form, the CDR3 reads TGTGCCAGCAGTTACTCTCACCTTAGCTCCTACAATGAGCAGTTCTTC. Translating gives CASSYSHLSSYNEQFF.

This CDR3 reads CSASPGLAGLSYNEQFF. CDR3 DNA: TGCAGTGCTAGTCCGGGACTAGCGGGCTTGTCCTACAATGAGCAGTTCTTC. V and J are TRBV20-1 and TRBJ2-1, with 12 bases identical to TRBD2. The germline V gene encodes CDR1 DFQATT and CDR2 SNEGSKA (reference sequence). V lost 3 bases, J lost 1 base, and 7 bases stayed unmatched. The CDR3 spans 17 residues.

V and J are TRBV7-2 and TRBJ2-3; TRBD2 agrees at 7 bases. CDR1 SGHTA and CDR2 FQGNSA come from the germline V gene. Trimming cost V 4 bases and J 0 bases; bases outside gene matches: 7. The CDR3 length is 16 residues. The DNA of the CDR3 is TGTGCCAGCAGCTCCCGCGGGGGACCGAGCACAGATACGCAGTATTTT. It yields the protein CASSSRGGPSTDTQYF.

The chain recombines TRBV7-8 with TRBJ1-1, with D uncertain. Germline V CDR1 and CDR2: SGHVS, FQNEAQ. The CDR3 loop spans 14 amino acids. The germline V and J ends were trimmed by 5 bases and 1 base, with 11 bases remaining between them. CDR3 protein: CASSPSLRNTEAFF. CDR3 in DNA: TGTGCCAGCAGCCCTAGCCTCAGGAACACTGAAGCTTTCTTT. The complete variable domain, with remaining parts taken from reference TRBV7-8 and TRBJ1-1, reads GAGVSQSPRYKVAKRGQDVALRCDPISGHVSLFWYQQALGQGPEFLTYFQNEAQLDKSGLPSDRFFAERPEGSVSTLKIQRTQQEDSAVYLCASSPSLRNTEAFFGQGTRLTVV.

This clone was seen once. The chain carries TRBV18 and TRBJ2-1; 9 bases match TRBD1. The CDR3 consists of 15 residues. CDR1 and CDR2 (germline): KGHSH, LQKENI. V shed 1 base, J shed 9 bases, and the junction held 7 bases outside the gene matches. The CDR3 protein is CASSPQWTGVGEQFF. CDR3 nucleotides: TGTGCCAGCTCACCACAGTGGACAGGGGTAGGTGAGCAGTTCTTC.

V and J are TRBV18 and TRBJ1-1; D may be TRBD1 (5 bases). CDR1 is KGHSH, CDR2 LQKENI, per germline. Trimming stripped 2 bases from V and 6 bases from J, with 19 bases between. The CDR3 length is 16 residues. In nucleotides, the CDR3 is TGTGCCAGCTCACCAAACAGGCAACAAAAGGGCCCTGAAGCTTTCTTT. As protein: CASSPNRQQKGPEAFF.

The genes are TRBV6-1 and TRBJ1-1; D is possibly TRBD1 (5 bases). Looked up from germline, CDR1 is MNHNS and CDR2 is SASEGT. V was pared by 1 base and J by 5 bases, with 11 bases between. The CDR3 runs 14 residues. CDR3 bases: TGTGCCAGCAGTGAAGGGGGCGGGAGAACTGAAGCTTTCTTT. Amino acids: CASSEGGGRTEAFF.

The chain is built from TRBV9 and TRBJ2-5, with D tentatively TRBD1 (5 bases). The CDR3 consists of 16 residues. Germline V gives CDR1 SGDLS, CDR2 YYNGEE. Trimming pared 4 bases from V and 1 base from J, leaving 17 bases between. The CDR3 DNA reads TGTGCCAGCAGCCAGGGTGGGGAAGGGTTCCAAGAGACCCAGTACTTC. It translates to CASSQGGEGFQETQYF.

The chain recombines TRBV19 with TRBJ2-3; no firm D call. Germline V gene lookup returns CDR1 LNHDA and CDR2 SQIVND (reference sequence). Trimming pared 3 bases from V and 6 bases from J, leaving 10 bases between. CDR3 length equals 13 residues. The DNA of the CDR3 is TGTGCCAGTAGTATTCTGCCCCGGGATACGCAGTATTTT. This codes for CASSILPRDTQYF.

The count of this clone is one. The chain recombines TRBV7-3 with TRBJ2-7, with 7 bases fitting TRBD2. V lost 5 bases to trimming and J lost 3 bases; unmatched junction nucleotides: 7. The germline CDR1 and CDR2 sequences are SGHTA and FQGTGA. The CDR3 spans 14 residues. The CDR3 sequence: CASSPGGLHYEQYF. CDR3 nucleotide sequence: TGTGCCAGCAGCCCGGGGGGACTTCACTACGAGCAGTACTTC.

This sequence joins TRBV28 and TRBJ2-2; TRBD2 matches at 7 bases. Germline V gives CDR1 MDHEN, CDR2 SYDVKM. The CDR3 is 16 amino acids. V lost 3 bases to trimming and J lost 5 bases; unmatched junction nucleotides: 9. CDR3 loop: CASSFWGGGRTGELFF. In DNA, the CDR3 is TGTGCCAGCAGTTTCTGGGGGGGAGGGAGGACCGGGGAGCTGTTTTTT.

The chain joins TRBV15 to TRBJ2-7, with 7 bases matching TRBD1. The CDR3 has 14 residues. The junction had 3 bases not matched to a gene; V was cut back by 0 bases and J by 4 bases. Germline-derived CDR1 and CDR2 are LNHNV and YYDKDF (reference sequence). For the CDR3, the DNA is TGTGCCACCAGCAGAGACCTGACAGGGTACGAGCAGTACTTC. Protein product: CATSRDLTGYEQYF.